This TCR beta chain was documented in a study of control samples from healthy donors and cancer patients. Repertoires were generated with immunoSEQ multiplex PCR, while TCRdb's copy carries only in-frame clones and drops some. The sample carries about 100,000 clones, approximately 90% recorded once. The sequenced sample consisted of blood. This clonotype was sampled from a man aged 25-40 years in good health.

The CDR3 protein is CAISGGETGLSNQPQHF. CDR3 DNA sequence: TGTGCCATCAGTGGAGGGGAGACAGGTCTTAGCAATCAGCCCCAGCATTTT. The rearrangement joins TRBV10-3 to TRBJ1-5; tentative D call: TRBD1 (6 bases). V dropped 4 bases and J dropped 0 bases, with 16 bases sitting between them. Germline assignment: CDR1 ENHRY and CDR2 SYGVKD. CDR3 size: 17 residues.